This T cell receptor beta chain originates from a study of regulatory T cells in long-lasting Graves disease. This clonotype has more than one count but fewer than ten. Its antigen is unidentified. Study outcomes and limitations: A limited number of samples was an acknowledged limitation.

The ends lost 5 bases at V and 2 bases at J; junction bases unmatched: 8. Germline CDR1 is MDHEN and CDR2 is SYDVKM. The CDR3 sequence is 16 residues long. Relying on iRepertoire HTBI primers and Arm-PCR of CDR3 regions, the team built TCR beta libraries. MiXCR, run by TCRdb on the multiplex PCR reads, gives a single entry per CDR3 protein. Of over 250,000 distinct CDR3 sequences listed, 20% to 25% are singletons. Time point of the sample: persistent/refractory GD, antithyroid drugs over 5 years with positive TRAb. The TCR library used RNA extracted from PBMCs. Clinicians diagnosed Graves' disease using American Thyroid Association guidelines.

The chain couples TRBV28 to TRBJ2-1; TRBD1 agrees at 8 bases. The material sequenced was peripheral blood mononuclear cells (PBMCs), taken when the disease was refractory, from a patient treated with antithyroid drugs. The receptor's source is a female donor with Graves disease. The CDR3, as DNA: TGTGCCAGCAGTCCTGGACAGGGTAGTCCCTACAATGAGCAGTTCTTC. Encoded protein: CASSPGQGSPYNEQFF.